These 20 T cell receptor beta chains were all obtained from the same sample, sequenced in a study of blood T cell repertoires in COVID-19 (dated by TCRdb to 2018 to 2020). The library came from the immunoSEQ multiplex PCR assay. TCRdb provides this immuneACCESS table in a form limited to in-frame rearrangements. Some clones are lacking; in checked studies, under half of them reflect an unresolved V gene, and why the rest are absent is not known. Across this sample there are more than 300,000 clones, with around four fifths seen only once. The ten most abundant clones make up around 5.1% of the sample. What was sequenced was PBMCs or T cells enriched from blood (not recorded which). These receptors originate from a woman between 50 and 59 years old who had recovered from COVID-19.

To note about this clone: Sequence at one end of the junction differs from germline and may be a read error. In DNA, the CDR3 is TGTGCCAGCAGCCAAGGCCCCGACAGGAACGCTGAAGCTTTCTTT. As protein: CASSQGPDRNAEAFF. This sequence joins TRBV3-1 (or the pseudogene TRBV3-2) and TRBJ1-1, with D possibly TRBD1 on 6 matching bases. This CDR3 has 15 amino acids. Germline V gene data show CDR1 as LGHDT and CDR2 as YNNKEL (reference sequence).

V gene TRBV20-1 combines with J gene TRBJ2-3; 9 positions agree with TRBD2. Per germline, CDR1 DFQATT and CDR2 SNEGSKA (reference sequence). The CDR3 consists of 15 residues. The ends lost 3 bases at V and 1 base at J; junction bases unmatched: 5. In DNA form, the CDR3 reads TGCAGTGCTAGTACTAGCGGGCGAGGCACAGATACGCAGTATTTT. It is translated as CSASTSGRGTDTQYF.

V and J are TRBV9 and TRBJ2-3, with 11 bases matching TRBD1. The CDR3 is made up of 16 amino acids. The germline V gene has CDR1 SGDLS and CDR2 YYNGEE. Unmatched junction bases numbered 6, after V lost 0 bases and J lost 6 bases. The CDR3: CASSVEGGTGGDTQYF. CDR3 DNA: TGTGCCAGCAGCGTAGAAGGGGGGACAGGGGGTGATACGCAGTATTTT.

CDR3: CASSQEQGTNTGELFF. Written as DNA, the CDR3 is TGCGCCAGCAGCCAAGAACAGGGAACGAACACCGGGGAGCTGTTTTTT. This chain joins TRBV4-1 and TRBJ2-2, with TRBD1 as a possible D gene (6 bases). Germline V gives CDR1 MGHRA, CDR2 YSYEKL. This CDR3 contains 16 residues. V was clipped by 0 bases and J by 0 bases, with 8 bases between them.

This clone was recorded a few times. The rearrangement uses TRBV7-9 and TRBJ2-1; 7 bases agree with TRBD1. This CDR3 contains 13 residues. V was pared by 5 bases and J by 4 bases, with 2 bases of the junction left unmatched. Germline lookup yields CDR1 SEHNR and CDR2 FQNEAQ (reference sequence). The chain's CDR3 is CASSTGQYNEQFF. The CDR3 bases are TGTGCCAGCAGCACGGGACAGTACAATGAGCAGTTCTTC.

This chain's CDR3 is CASSPRWDRGNGYTF. Here the CDR3 DNA reads TGTGCCAGCAGCCCCCGCTGGGACAGGGGGAATGGCTACACCTTC. This chain links TRBV9 with TRBJ1-2, with 11 bases matching TRBD1. V dropped 4 bases and J dropped 6; count of bases not matched to a gene: 8. Germline-derived CDR1 and CDR2 are SGDLS and YYNGEE. This CDR3 is built from 15 residues.

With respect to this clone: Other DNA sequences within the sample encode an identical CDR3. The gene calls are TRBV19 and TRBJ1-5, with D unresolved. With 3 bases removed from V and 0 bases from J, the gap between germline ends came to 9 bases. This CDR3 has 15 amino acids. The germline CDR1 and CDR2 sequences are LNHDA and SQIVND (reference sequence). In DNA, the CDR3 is TGTGCCAGTAGTATTGGCGGGTATAGCAATCAGCCCCAGCATTTT. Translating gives CASSIGGYSNQPQHF.

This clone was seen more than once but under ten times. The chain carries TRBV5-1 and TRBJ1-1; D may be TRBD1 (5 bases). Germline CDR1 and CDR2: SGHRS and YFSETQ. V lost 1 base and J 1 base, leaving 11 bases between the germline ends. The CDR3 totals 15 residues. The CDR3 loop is CASSLTTAQNTEAFF. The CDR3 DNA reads TGCGCCAGCAGCTTGACGACAGCCCAGAACACTGAAGCTTTCTTT.

The CDR3 DNA follows: TGCGCCAGCAGCCGTCTAGCGGGAGGCACAGATACGCAGTATTTT. Translation: CASSRLAGGTDTQYF. The J gene is TRBJ2-3, the V gene TRBV4-3; 10 bases match TRBD2. The CDR3 spans 15 residues. Germline values: CDR1 LGHNA, CDR2 YSLEER. With V trimmed by 4 bases and J by 1 base, 2 bases remained unmatched.

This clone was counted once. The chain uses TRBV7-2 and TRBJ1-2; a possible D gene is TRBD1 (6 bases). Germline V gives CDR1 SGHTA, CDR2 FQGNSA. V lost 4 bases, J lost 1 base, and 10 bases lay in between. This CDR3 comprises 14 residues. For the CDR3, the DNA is TGTGCCAGCAGCTCCATGGGACATAACTATGGCTACACCTTC. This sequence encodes CASSSMGHNYGYTF.

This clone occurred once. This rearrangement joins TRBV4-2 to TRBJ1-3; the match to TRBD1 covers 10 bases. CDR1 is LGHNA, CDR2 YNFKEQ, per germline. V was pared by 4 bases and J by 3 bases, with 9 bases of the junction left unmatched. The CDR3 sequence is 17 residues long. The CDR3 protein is CASSPHFGTGVGNTIYF. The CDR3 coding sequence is TGTGCCAGCAGCCCCCATTTTGGGACAGGGGTTGGAAACACCATATATTTT.

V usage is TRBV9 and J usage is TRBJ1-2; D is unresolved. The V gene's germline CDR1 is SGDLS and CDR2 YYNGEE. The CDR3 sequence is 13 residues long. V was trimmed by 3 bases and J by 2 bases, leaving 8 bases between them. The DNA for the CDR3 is TGTGCCAGCAGCGAAGCGGGGAACTATGGCTACACCTTC. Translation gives CASSEAGNYGYTF.

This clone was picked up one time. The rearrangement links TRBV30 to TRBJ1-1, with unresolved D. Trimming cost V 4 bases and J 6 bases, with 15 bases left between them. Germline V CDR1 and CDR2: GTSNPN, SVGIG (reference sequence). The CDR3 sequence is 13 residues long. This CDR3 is CAWTPGRRSEAFF. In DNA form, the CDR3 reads TGTGCCTGGACACCGGGAAGGAGGTCTGAAGCTTTCTTT.

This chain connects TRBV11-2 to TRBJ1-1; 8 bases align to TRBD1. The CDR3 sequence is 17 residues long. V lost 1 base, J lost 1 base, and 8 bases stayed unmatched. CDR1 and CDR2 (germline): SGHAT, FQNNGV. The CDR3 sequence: CASSLATTGQGNTEAFF. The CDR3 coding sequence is TGTGCCAGCAGCTTAGCCACAACAGGACAGGGGAACACTGAAGCTTTCTTT.

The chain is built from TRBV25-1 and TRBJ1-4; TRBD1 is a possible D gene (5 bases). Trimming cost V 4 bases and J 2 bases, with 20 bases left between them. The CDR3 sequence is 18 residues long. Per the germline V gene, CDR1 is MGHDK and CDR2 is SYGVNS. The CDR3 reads CASSAPPPIGGTNEKLFF. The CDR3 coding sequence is TGTGCCAGCAGTGCCCCCCCGCCGATCGGGGGTACTAATGAAAAACTGTTTTTT.

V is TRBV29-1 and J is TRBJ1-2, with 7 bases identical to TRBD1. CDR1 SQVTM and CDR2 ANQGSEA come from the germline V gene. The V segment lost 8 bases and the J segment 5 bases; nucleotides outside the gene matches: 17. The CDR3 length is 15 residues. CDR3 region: CSPQNVGQADYGYTF. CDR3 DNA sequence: TGCAGCCCTCAAAATGTTGGACAGGCGGATTATGGCTACACCTTC.

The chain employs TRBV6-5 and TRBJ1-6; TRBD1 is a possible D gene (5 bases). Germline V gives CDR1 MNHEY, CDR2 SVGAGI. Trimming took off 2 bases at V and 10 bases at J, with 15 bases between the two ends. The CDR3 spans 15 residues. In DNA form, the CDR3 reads TGTGCCAGCAGTTACGGGTTGGAGGGGACCTCACCCCTCCACTTT. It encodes CASSYGLEGTSPLHF.

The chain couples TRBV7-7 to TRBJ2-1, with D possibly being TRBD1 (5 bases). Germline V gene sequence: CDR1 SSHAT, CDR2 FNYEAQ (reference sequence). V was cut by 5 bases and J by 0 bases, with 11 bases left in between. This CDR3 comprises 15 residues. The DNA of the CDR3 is TGTGCCAGCAGCCTATCGACAGCCTCCTACAATGAGCAGTTCTTC. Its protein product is CASSLSTASYNEQFF. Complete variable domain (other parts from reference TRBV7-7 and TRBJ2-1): GAGVSQSPRYKVTKRGQDVTLRCDPISSHATLYWYQQALGQGPEFLTYFNYEAQPDKSGLPSDRFSAERPEGSISTLTIQRTEQRDSAMYRCASSLSTASYNEQFFGPGTRLTVL.

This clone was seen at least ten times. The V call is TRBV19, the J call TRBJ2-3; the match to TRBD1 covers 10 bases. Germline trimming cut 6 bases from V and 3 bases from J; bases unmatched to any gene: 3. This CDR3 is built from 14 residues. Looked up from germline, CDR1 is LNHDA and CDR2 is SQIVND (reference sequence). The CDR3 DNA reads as TGTGCCAGTAGAGACAGGGGGCGGACAGATACGCAGTATTTT. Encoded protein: CASRDRGRTDTQYF.

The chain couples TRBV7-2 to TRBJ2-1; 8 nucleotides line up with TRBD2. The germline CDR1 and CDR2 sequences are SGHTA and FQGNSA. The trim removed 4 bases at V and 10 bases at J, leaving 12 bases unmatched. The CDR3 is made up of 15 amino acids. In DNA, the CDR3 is TGTGCCAGCAGCTCAGCGGGAGCCACACGGTGGGAGCAGTTCTTC. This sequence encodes CASSSAGATRWEQFF.